A single sample is the source of the 9 T cell receptor beta chains below, sequenced in a study of blood T cell repertoires in COVID-19. Generated by immunoSEQ multiplex PCR, the TCRdb table keeps only in-frame clones and is missing some. The top ten clones hold approximately 10% of a sample with 310,000 or so clones, roughly 86% of them seen once. What was sequenced was peripheral blood. The receptor source for this set is a woman in her 30s with COVID-19, enrolled during active disease.

V gene TRBV7-8 combines with J gene TRBJ2-5, with TRBD1 as a possible D gene (6 bases). The CDR3 length is 18 residues. Deletions cut 1 base from V and 5 bases from J, with 23 bases between. Germline-derived CDR1 and CDR2 are SGHVS and FQNEAQ. The CDR3 loop reads CASSLVGGKIAIGETQYF. CDR3 bases: TGTGCCAGCAGCTTAGTAGGGGGAAAAATCGCCATTGGGGAGACCCAGTACTTC. Drawing the rest from reference TRBV7-8 and TRBJ2-5, the complete variable domain is GAGVSQSPRYKVAKRGQDVALRCDPISGHVSLFWYQQALGQGPEFLTYFQNEAQLDKSGLPSDRFFAERPEGSVSTLKIQRTQQEDSAVYLCASSLVGGKIAIGETQYFGPGTRLLVL.

The V call is TRBV4-1, the J call TRBJ2-1, with TRBD1 as a possible D gene (5 bases). This CDR3 contains 15 residues. Trimming removed 0 bases at V and 8 bases at J, with 14 bases between. Germline V gene sequence: CDR1 MGHRA, CDR2 YSYEKL. CDR3 loop: CASSQEGRVGDEQFF. CDR3 bases: TGCGCCAGCAGCCAAGAAGGCAGGGTAGGGGATGAGCAGTTCTTC.

V and J are TRBV28 and TRBJ2-7, with 7 positions matching TRBD1. CDR1 is MDHEN and CDR2 is SYDVKM in the germline V gene. The V gene end was trimmed by 6 bases and the J gene end by 7 bases; junction bases not matched to a gene: 15. This CDR3 has 15 amino acids. CDR3 sequence (DNA): TGTGCCAGCAGCCAGCCAACGACAGGGTCTAAAGAGCAGTACTTC. Its protein product is CASSQPTTGSKEQYF.

The V and J genes are TRBV10-2 and TRBJ2-7; 13 bases align to TRBD2. Germline CDR1 reads WSHSY; CDR2 reads SAAADI. CDR3 length: 15 residues. V was clipped by 6 bases and J by 6 bases; unmatched bases: 8. The CDR3 is CASRRLAGGIGEQYF. The CDR3 nucleotides are TGCGCCAGCAGAAGACTAGCGGGAGGTATAGGCGAGCAGTACTTC.

This clone showed up just a few times. J is TRBJ1-1 and V is TRBV6-5, with D maybe TRBD1 (6 bases). Germline values: CDR1 MNHEY, CDR2 SVGAGI. The CDR3 extends over 14 amino acids. V was shortened by 0 bases and J by 5 bases, with 10 bases between the two germline ends. CDR3 in DNA: TGTGCCAGCAGTTACTCTACAGGGAGAACTGAAGCTTTCTTT. It yields the protein CASSYSTGRTEAFF.

The chain employs TRBV28 and TRBJ2-3; weak D call: TRBD1 (5 bases). This CDR3 has 16 amino acids. Germline V CDR1 and CDR2: MDHEN, SYDVKM. Trimming removed 5 bases at V and 0 bases at J, with 15 bases between. This chain's CDR3 is CASSMGRGLSTDTQYF. The CDR3 DNA reads as TGTGCCAGCAGTATGGGAAGGGGCCTTAGCACAGATACGCAGTATTTT.

This clone showed up just a few times. CDR3: CASSFVREGTEAFF. The CDR3, as DNA: TGTGCCAGCAGTTTTGTCAGGGAAGGGACTGAAGCTTTCTTT. The V call is TRBV6-6, the J call TRBJ1-1; D is possibly TRBD1 (5 bases). Per germline, CDR1 MNHNY and CDR2 SVGAGI (reference sequence). The CDR3 consists of 14 residues. Trimming left V 4 bases short and J 5 bases short, with 14 bases between.

This clone occurred a few times. The J gene is TRBJ1-2, the V gene TRBV4-1; TRBD1 might be the D (5 bases). Germline values: CDR1 MGHRA, CDR2 YSYEKL. The CDR3 is 13 residues long. Between the trimmed V and J ends, which lost 5 bases and 7 bases, there was a span of 14 bases. The chain's CDR3 is CASSSLGGGGYTF. DNA of the CDR3: TGCGCCAGCAGCTCCCTGGGGGGGGGTGGCTACACCTTC.

The chain is built from TRBV10-3 and TRBJ2-6, with 9 bases aligning to TRBD1. The CDR3 length is 16 residues. CDR1 and CDR2 from the germline V gene are ENHRY and SYGVKD. Germline trimming cut 6 bases from V and 1 base from J; bases unmatched to any gene: 4. CDR3 in DNA: TGTGCCATCAGAGGGACAGGGAGATCTGGGGCCAACGTCCTGACTTTC. Encoded protein: CAIRGTGRSGANVLTF.